This T cell receptor (beta chain) was sequenced in a study of T cell responses to AZD1222 COVID-19 vaccine. Findings of the study overall: Seropositivity was recorded at baseline in only a handful of AZD1222 recipients. Donors skewed white British and female; clonal diversity was possibly underestimated.

This clone has just a few counts. Antigen: not known. This CDR3 comprises 16 residues. Germline V gene lookup returns CDR1 LNHDA and CDR2 SQIVND (reference sequence). Trimming took off 2 bases at V and 0 bases at J, with 10 bases between the two ends. Assay: immunoSEQ multiplex PCR; the TCRdb copy retains only in-frame clones and omits some. The data contain over 100,000 clones, 75% to 90% of them seen just once; the ten biggest clones take up 2% to 3%. The starting material was peripheral blood, obtained on day 0 of AZD1222 vaccination. The rearrangement uses TRBV19 and TRBJ2-2; D unclear. The source is an adult in good health. The DNA of the CDR3 is TGTGCCAGTAGTATATCGCAGATATCGAACACCGGGGAGCTGTTTTTT. This translates into CASSISQISNTGELFF.